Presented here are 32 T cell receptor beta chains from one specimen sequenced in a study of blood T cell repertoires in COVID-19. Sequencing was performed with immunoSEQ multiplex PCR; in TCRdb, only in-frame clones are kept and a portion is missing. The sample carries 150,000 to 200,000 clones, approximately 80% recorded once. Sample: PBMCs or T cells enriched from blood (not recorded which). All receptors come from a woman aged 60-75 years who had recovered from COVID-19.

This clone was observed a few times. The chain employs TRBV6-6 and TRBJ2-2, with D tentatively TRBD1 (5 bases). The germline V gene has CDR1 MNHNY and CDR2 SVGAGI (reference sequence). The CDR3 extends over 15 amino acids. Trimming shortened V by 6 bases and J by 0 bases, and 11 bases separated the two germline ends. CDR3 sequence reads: CASSGHNANTGELFF. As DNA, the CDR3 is TGTGCCAGCAGCGGACACAACGCGAACACCGGGGAGCTGTTTTTT.

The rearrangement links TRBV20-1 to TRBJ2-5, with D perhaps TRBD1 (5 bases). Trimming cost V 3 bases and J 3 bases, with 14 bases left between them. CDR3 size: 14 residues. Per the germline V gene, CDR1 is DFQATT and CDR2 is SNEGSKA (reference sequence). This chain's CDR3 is CSASSETAKETQYF. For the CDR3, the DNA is TGCAGTGCTAGTTCAGAGACAGCCAAAGAGACCCAGTACTTC.

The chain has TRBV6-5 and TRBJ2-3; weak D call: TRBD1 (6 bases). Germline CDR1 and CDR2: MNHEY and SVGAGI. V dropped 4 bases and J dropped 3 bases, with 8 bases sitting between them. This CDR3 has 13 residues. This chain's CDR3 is CASSFTGTDTQYF. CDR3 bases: TGTGCCAGCAGTTTCACAGGGACAGATACGCAGTATTTT.

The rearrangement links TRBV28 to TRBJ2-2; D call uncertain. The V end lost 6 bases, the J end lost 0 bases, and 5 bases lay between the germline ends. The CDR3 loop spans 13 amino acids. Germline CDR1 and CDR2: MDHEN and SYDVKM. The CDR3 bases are TGTGCCAGCAGGACACCGAACACCGGGGAGCTGTTTTTT. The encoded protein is CASRTPNTGELFF. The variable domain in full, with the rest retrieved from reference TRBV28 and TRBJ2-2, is DVKVTQSSRYLVKRTGEKVFLECVQDMDHENMFWYRQDPGLGLRLIYFSYDVKMKEKGDIPEGYSVSREKKERFSLILESASTNQTSMYLCASRTPNTGELFFGEGSRLTVL.

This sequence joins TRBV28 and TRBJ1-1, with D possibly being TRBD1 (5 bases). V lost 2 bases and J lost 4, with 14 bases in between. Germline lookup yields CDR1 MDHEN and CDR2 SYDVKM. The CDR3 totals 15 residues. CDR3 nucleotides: TGTGCCAGCAGTTTACCCTCGGGGGTGGGCACTGAAGCTTTCTTT. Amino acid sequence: CASSLPSGVGTEAFF.

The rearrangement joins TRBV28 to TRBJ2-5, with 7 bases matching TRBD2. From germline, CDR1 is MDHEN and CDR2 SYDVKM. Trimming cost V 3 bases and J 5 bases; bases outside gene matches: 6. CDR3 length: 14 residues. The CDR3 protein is CASSLTPGGETQYF. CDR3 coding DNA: TGTGCCAGCAGTTTGACCCCCGGGGGGGAGACCCAGTACTTC.

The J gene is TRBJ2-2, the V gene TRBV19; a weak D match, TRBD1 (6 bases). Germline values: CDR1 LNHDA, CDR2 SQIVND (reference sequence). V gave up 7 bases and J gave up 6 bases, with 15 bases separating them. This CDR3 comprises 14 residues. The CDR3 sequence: CASTPRGYSGELFF. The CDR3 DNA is TGTGCCAGTACCCCTAGGGGGTATTCCGGGGAGCTGTTTTTT.

CDR3 DNA sequence: TGTGCCAGCAGCCAGGTTTGGGCTAATGAAAAACTGTTTTTT. Amino acids: CASSQVWANEKLFF. The V gene is TRBV2, the J gene TRBJ1-4; the D is unclear. Germline values: CDR1 SNHLY, CDR2 FYNNEI. Trimming stripped 6 bases from V and 3 bases from J, with 11 bases between. The CDR3 has 14 amino acids.

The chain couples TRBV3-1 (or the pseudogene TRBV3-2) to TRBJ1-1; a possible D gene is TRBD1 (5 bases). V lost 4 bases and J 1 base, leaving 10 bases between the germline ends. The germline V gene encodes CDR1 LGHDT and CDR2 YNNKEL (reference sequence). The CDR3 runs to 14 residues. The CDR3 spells CASSLPDRNTEAFF. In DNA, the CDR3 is TGTGCCAGCAGCCTTCCCGACAGGAACACTGAAGCTTTCTTT.

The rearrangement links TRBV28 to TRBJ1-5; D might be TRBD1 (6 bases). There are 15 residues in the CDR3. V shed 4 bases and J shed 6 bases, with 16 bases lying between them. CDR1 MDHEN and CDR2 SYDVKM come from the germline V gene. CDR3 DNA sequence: TGTGCCAGCAGTTCCTCGGGGGGCGCGGGTCAGCCCCAGCATTTT. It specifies CASSSSGGAGQPQHF.

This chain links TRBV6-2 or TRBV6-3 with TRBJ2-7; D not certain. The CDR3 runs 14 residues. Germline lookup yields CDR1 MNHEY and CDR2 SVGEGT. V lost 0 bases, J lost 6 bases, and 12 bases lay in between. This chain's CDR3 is CASSYSILEPEQYF. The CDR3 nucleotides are TGTGCCAGCAGTTACTCGATTCTAGAGCCCGAGCAGTACTTC.

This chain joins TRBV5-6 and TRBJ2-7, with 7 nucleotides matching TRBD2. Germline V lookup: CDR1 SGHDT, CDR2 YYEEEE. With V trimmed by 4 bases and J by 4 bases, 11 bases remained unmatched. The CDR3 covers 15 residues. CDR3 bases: TGTGCCAGCAGCCACGAAACGGCTAGCGGTTACGAGCAGTACTTC. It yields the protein CASSHETASGYEQYF.

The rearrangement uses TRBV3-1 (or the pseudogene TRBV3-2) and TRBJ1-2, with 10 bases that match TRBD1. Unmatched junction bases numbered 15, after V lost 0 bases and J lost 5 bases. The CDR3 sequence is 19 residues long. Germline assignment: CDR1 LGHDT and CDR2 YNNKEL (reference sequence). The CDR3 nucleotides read TGTGCCAGCAGCCAAGATTCCGTGAGATACCGGGACAGGGGTTATGGCTACACCTTC. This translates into CASSQDSVRYRDRGYGYTF.

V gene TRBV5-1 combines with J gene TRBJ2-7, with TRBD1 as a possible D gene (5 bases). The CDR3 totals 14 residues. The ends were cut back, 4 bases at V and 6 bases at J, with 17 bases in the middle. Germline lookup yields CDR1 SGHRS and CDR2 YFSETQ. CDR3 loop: CASSPTVPLGEQYF. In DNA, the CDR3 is TGCGCCAGCAGCCCGACAGTGCCCCTCGGCGAGCAGTACTTC.

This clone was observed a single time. CDR3 bases: TGTGCCAGCAGCTTATACCCGACTGTCGCACCCCAGCATTTT. Translated: CASSLYPTVAPQHF. This chain joins TRBV7-6 and TRBJ1-5, with D hard to call. Germline CDR1 and CDR2: SGHVS and FNYEAQ. There are 14 residues in the CDR3. V lost 2 bases to trimming and J lost 10 bases, with 15 bases between them.

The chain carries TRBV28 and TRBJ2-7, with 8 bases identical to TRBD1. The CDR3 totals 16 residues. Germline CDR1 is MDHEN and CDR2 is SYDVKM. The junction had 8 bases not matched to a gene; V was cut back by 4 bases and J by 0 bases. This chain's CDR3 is CASSSAGGTYSYEQYF. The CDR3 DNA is TGTGCCAGCAGTTCAGCAGGGGGCACCTACTCCTACGAGCAGTACTTC. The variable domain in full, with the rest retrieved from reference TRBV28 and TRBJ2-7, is DVKVTQSSRYLVKRTGEKVFLECVQDMDHENMFWYRQDPGLGLRLIYFSYDVKMKEKGDIPEGYSVSREKKERFSLILESASTNQTSMYLCASSSAGGTYSYEQYFGPGTRLTVT.

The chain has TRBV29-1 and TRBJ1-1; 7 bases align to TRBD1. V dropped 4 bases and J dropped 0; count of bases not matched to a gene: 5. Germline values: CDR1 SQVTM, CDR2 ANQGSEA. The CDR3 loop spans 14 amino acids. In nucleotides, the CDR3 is TGCAGCGTTGCCCAACAGGGGCTGAACACTGAAGCTTTCTTT. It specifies CSVAQQGLNTEAFF.

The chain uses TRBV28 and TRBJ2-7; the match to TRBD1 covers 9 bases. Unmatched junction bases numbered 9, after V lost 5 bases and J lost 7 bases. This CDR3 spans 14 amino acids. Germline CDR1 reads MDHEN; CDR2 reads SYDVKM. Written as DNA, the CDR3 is TGTGCCAGCAGTCCGTGGACAGGGGTGGGTGAGCAGTACTTC. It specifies CASSPWTGVGEQYF.

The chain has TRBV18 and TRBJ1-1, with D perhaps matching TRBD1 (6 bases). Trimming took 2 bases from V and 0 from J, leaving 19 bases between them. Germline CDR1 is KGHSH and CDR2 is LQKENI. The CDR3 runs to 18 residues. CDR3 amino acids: CASSPVQGERRLNTEAFF. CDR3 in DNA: TGTGCCAGCTCACCAGTACAGGGAGAAAGAAGGCTGAACACTGAAGCTTTCTTT. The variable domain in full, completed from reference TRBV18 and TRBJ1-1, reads NAGVMQNPRHLVRRRGQEARLRCSPMKGHSHVYWYRQLPEEGLKFMVYLQKENIIDESGMPKERFSAEFPKEGPSILRIQQVVRGDSAAYFCASSPVQGERRLNTEAFFGQGTRLTVV.

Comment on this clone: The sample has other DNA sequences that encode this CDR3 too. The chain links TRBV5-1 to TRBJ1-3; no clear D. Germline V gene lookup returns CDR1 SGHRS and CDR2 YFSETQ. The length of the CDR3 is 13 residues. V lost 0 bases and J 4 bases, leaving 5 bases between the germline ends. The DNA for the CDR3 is TGCGCCAGCAGCTTGGACGGGGGAAACACCATATATTTT. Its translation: CASSLDGGNTIYF.

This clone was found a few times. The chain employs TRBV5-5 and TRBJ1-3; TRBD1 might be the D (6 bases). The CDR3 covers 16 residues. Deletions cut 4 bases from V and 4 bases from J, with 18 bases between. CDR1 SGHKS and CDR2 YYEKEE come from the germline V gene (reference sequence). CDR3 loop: CASSHNARGFGNTIYF. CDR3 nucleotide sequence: TGTGCCAGCAGCCATAACGCGAGGGGGTTCGGAAACACCATATATTTT.

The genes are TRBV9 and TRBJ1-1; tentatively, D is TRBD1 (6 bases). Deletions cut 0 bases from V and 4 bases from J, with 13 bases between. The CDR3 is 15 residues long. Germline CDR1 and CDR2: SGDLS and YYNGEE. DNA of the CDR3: TGTGCCAGCAGCGTAGGGGTAGGGGGAGCCACTGAAGCTTTCTTT. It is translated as CASSVGVGGATEAFF.

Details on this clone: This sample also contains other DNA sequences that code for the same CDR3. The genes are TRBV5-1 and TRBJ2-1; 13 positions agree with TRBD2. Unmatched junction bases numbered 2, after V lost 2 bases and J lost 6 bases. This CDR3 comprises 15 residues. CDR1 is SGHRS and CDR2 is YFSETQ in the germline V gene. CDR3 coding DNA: TGCGCCAGCAGCTTAGGGACTAGCGGGGTCAATGAGCAGTTCTTC. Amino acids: CASSLGTSGVNEQFF.

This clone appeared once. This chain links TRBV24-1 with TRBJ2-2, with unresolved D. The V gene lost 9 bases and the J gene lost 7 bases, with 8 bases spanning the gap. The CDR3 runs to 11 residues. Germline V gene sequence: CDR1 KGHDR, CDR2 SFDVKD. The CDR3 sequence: CATAYLGELFF. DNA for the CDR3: TGTGCCACCGCCTACCTCGGGGAGCTGTTTTTT.

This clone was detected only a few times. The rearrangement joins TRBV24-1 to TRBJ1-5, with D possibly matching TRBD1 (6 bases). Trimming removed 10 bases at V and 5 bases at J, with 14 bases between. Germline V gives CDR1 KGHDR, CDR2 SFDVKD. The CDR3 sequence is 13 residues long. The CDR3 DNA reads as TGTGCCACAGGACAGTTTGGGGATCAGCCCCAGCATTTT. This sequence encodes CATGQFGDQPQHF.

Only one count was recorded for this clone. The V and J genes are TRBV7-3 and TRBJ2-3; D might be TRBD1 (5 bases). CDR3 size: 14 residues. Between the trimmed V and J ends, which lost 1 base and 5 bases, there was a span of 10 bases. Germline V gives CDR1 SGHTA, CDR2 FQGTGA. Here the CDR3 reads CASSLSRVVDTQYF. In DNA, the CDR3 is TGTGCCAGCAGCTTAAGCAGGGTGGTAGATACGCAGTATTTT.

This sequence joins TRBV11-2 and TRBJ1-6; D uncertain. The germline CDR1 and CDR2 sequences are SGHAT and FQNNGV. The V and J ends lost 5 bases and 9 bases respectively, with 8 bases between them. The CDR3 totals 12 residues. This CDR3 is CASSQQSSPLHF. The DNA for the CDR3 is TGTGCCAGCAGCCAACAAAGTTCACCCCTCCACTTT.

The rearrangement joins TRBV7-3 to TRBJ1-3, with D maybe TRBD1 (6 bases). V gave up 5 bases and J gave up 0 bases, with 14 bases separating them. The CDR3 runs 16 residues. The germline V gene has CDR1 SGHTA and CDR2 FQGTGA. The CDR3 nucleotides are TGTGCCAGCAGCGCTGGGACACCATACTCTGGAAACACCATATATTTT. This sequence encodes CASSAGTPYSGNTIYF.

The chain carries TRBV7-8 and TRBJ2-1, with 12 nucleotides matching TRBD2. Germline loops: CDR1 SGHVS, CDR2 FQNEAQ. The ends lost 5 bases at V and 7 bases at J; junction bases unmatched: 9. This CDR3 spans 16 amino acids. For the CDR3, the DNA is TGTGCCAGCAGCGCTGAGACTAGCGGGGGTTTTAATGAGCAGTTCTTC. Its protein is CASSAETSGGFNEQFF.

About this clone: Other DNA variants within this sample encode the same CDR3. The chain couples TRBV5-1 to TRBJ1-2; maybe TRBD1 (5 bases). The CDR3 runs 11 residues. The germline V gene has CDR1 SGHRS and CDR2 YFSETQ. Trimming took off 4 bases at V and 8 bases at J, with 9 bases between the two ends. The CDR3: CASSLRGGYTF. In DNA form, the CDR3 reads TGCGCCAGCAGCCTCCGGGGGGGCTACACCTTC.

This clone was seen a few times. The CDR3 DNA is TGTGCCAGCAGTCCAGGGCTTTATCAGCCCCAGCATTTT. This translates into CASSPGLYQPQHF. The chain uses TRBV5-4 and TRBJ1-5; TRBD1 is a possible D gene (5 bases). Germline V gene data show CDR1 as SGHNT and CDR2 as YYREEE (reference sequence). This CDR3 spans 13 amino acids. Deletions cut 5 bases from V and 5 bases from J, with 11 bases between.

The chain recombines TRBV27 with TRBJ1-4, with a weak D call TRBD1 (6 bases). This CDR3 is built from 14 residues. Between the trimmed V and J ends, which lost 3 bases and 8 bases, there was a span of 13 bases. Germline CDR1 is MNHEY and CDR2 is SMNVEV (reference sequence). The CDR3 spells CASSFAGVREKLFF. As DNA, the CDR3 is TGTGCCAGCAGTTTTGCAGGGGTACGGGAAAAACTGTTTTTT. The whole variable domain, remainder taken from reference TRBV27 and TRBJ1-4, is EAQVTQNPRYLITVTGKKLTVTCSQNMNHEYMSWYRQDPGLGLRQIYYSMNVEVTDKGDVPEGYKVSRKEKRNFPLILESPSPNQTSLYFCASSFAGVREKLFFGSGTQLSVL.